The present T cell receptor (beta chain) was sequenced within a study of cytomegalovirus exposure and HLA in healthy donors. 60 Vbeta and 13 Jbeta primers were used in PCR. Produced via immunoSEQ multiplex PCR; TCRdb's table is partial and in-frame only. The table has under 200,000 clones, roughly 90% seen once. Study-level findings and limits: The authors listed 150 to 200 TCR beta chains as cytomegalovirus-associated. The number of N-insertions in an Asian-associated ancestry cluster was reportedly below the 666-donor mean in a later analysis. In a later analysis, more than 15,000 TCR beta sequences were associated with HLA alleles at 0.05 false discovery rate. A missense variant in DCLRE1C was later tied to TCR beta V- and J-gene trimming.

Germline V lookup: CDR1 MGHDK, CDR2 SYGVNS. This CDR3 is built from 13 residues. V lost 2 bases and J lost 8, with 12 bases in between. To note about this clone: The antigen is unknown.

Sequencing input: PBMCs. This sequence originates from a woman aged 18 to 35 in good health and CMV-seronegative. The chain employs TRBV25-1 and TRBJ1-2; possibly TRBD1 for D (6 bases). The CDR3 region has the DNA TGTGCCAGCAGTGAACACGGACAGTCGGGCTACACCTTC. It specifies CASSEHGQSGYTF.